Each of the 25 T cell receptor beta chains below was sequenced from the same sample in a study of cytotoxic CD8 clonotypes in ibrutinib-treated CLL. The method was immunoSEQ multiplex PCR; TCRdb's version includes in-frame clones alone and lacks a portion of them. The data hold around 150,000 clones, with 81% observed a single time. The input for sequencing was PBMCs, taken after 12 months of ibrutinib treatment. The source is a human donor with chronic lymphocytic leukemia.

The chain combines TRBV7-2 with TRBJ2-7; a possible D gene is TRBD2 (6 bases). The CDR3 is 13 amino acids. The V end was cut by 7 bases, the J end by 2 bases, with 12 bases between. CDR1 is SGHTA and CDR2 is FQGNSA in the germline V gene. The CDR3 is CASTDGSPYEQYF. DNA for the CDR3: TGTGCCAGCACCGACGGGAGCCCCTACGAGCAGTACTTC.

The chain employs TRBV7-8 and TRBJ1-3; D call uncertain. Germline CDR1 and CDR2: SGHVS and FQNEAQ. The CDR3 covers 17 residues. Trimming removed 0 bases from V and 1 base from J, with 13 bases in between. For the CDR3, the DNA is TGTGCCAGCAGCTTAGCTGTGGCCGGATATTCTGGAAACACCATATATTTT. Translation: CASSLAVAGYSGNTIYF.

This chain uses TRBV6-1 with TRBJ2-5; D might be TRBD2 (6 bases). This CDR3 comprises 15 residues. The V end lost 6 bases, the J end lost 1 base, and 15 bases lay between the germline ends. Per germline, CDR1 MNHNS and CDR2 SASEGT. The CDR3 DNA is TGTGCCAGCAGCACCCAGACTAGACTCCAAGAGACCCAGTACTTC. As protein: CASSTQTRLQETQYF.

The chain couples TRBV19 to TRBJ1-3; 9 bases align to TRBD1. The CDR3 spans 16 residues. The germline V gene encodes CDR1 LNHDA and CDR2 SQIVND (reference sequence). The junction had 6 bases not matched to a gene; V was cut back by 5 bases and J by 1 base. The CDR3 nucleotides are TGTGCCAGTAGTTCAAGGGGACAGGGTTCTGGAAACACCATATATTTT. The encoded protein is CASSSRGQGSGNTIYF. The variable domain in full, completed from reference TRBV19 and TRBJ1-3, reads DGGITQSPKYLFRKEGQNVTLSCEQNLNHDAMYWYRQDPGQGLRLIYYSQIVNDFQKGDIAEGYSVSREKKESFPLTVTSAQKNPTAFYLCASSSRGQGSGNTIYFGEGSWLTVV.

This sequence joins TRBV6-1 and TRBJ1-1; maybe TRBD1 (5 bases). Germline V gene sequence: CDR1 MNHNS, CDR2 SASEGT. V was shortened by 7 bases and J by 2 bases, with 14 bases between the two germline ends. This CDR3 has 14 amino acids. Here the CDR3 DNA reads TGTGCCAGCACCAGGGCGTGGGGTAACACTGAAGCTTTCTTT. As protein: CASTRAWGNTEAFF.

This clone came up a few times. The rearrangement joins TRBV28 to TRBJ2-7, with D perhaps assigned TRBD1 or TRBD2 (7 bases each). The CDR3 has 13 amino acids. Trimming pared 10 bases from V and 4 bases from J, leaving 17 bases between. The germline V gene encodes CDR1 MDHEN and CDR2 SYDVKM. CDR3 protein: CATNRGGSYEQYF. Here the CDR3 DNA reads TGTGCCACTAACAGGGGAGGGTCGTACGAGCAGTACTTC.

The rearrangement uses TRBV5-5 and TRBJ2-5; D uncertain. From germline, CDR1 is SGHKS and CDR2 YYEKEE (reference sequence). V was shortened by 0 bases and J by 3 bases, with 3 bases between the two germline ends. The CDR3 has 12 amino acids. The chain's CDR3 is CASSLEEETQYF. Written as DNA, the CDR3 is TGTGCCAGCAGCTTGGAGGAAGAGACCCAGTACTTC.

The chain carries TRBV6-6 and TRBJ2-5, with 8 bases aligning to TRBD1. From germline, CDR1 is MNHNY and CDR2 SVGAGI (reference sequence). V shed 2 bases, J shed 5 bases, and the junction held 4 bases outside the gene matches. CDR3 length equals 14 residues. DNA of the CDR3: TGTGCCAGCAGTTACAACCGGGACAGGGAGACCCAGTACTTC. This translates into CASSYNRDRETQYF.

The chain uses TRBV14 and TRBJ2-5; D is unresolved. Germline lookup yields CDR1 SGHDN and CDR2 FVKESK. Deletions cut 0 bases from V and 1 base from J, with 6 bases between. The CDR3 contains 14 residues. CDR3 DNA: TGTGCCAGCAGCCAAGAGGCTTTCCAAGAGACCCAGTACTTC. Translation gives CASSQEAFQETQYF.

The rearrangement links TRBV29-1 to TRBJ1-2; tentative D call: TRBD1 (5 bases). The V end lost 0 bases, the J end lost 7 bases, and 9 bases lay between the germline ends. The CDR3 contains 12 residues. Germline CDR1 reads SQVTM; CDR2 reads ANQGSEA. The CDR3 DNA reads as TGCAGCGTTGAAGATCTGAGGGGTGGCTACACCTTC. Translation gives CSVEDLRGGYTF.

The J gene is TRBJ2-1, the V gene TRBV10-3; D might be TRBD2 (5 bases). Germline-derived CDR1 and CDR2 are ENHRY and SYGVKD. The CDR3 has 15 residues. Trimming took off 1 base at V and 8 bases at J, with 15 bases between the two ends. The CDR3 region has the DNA TGTGCCATCAGTGAGTTCCCGGTGGCAGCGGATGAGCAGTTCTTC. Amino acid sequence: CAISEFPVAADEQFF.

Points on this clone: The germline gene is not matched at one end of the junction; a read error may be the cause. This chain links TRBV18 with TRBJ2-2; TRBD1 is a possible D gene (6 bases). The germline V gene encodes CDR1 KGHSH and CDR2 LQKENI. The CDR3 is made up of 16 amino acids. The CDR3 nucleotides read TGTGCCAGCCCACCACCCGGGACACCGAACACCGGGGAGCTGTTTTTT. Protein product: CASPPPGTPNTGELFF. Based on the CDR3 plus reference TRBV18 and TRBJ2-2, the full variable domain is NAGVMQNPRHLVRRRGQEARLRCSPMKGHSHVYWYRQLPEEGLKFMVYLQKENIIDESGMPKERFSAEFPKEGPSILRIQQVVRGDSAAYFCASPPPGTPNTGELFFGEGSRLTVL.

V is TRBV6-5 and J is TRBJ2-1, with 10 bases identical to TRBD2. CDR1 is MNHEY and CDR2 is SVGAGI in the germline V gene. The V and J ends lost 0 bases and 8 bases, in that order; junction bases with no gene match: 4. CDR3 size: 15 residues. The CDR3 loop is CASSYSLAGDYEQFF. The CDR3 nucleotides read TGTGCCAGCAGTTACTCGCTAGCGGGAGACTATGAGCAGTTCTTC.

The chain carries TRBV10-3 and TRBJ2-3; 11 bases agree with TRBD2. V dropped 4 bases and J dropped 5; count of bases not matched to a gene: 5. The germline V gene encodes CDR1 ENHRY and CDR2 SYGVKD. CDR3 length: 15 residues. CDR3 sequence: CAISVAGGPGDTQYF. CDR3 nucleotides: TGTGCCATCAGTGTAGCGGGAGGGCCTGGAGATACGCAGTATTTT.

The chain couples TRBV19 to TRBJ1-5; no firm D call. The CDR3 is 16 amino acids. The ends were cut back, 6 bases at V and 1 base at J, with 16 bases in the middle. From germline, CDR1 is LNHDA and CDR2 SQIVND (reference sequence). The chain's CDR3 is CASSGRAGGSNQPQHF. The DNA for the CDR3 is TGTGCCAGTAGCGGGAGGGCAGGTGGGAGCAATCAGCCCCAGCATTTT.

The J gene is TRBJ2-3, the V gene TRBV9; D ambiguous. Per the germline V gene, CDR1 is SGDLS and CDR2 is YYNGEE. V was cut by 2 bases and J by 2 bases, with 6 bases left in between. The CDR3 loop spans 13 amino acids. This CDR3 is CASSVMYTDTQYF. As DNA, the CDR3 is TGTGCCAGCAGCGTGATGTACACAGATACGCAGTATTTT.

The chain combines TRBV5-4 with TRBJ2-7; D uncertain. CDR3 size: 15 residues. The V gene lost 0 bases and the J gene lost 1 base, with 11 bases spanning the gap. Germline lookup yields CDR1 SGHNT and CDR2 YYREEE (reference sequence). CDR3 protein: CASSLVGTRSYEQYF. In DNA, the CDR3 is TGTGCCAGCAGCTTGGTTGGCACGAGGTCCTACGAGCAGTACTTC.

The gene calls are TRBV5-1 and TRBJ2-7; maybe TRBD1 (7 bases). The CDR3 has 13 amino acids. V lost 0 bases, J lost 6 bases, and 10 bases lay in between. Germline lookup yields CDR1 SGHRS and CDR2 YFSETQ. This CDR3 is CASSLGQGGEQYF. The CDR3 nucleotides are TGCGCCAGCAGCTTGGGACAGGGAGGCGAGCAGTACTTC.

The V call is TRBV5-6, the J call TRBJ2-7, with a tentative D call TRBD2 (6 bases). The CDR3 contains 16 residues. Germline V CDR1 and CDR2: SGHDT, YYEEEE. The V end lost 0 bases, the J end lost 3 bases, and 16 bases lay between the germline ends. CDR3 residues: CASSLGASVRVYEQYF. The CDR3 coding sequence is TGTGCCAGCAGCTTGGGAGCTAGCGTAAGGGTCTACGAGCAGTACTTC.

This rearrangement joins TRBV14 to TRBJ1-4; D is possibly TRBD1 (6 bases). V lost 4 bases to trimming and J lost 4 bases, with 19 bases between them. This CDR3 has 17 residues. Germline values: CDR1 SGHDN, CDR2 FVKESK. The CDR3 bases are TGTGCCAGCAGCCGATTTCCGACAGGCTCTTATAATGAAAAACTGTTTTTT. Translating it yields CASSRFPTGSYNEKLFF.

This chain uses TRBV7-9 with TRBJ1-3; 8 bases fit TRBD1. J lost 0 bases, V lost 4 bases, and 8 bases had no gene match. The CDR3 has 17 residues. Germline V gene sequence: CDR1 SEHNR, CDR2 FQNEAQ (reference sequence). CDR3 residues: CASSSRTGLFSGNTIYF. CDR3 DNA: TGTGCCAGCAGCTCTAGGACAGGGTTATTCTCTGGAAACACCATATATTTT.

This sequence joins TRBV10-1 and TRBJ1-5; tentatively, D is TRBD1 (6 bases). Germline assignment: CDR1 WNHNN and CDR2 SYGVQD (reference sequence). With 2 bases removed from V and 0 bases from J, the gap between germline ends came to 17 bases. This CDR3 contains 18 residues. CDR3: CASSEVSDSHYSNQPQHF. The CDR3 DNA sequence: TGCGCCAGCAGTGAGGTGTCGGACAGCCATTATAGCAATCAGCCCCAGCATTTT.

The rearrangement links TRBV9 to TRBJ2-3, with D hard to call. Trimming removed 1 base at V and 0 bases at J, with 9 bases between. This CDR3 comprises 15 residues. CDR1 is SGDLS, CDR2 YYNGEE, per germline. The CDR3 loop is CASSVKFFSTDTQYF. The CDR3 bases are TGTGCCAGCAGCGTAAAATTCTTCAGCACAGATACGCAGTATTTT. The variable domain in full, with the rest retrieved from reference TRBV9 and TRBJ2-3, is DSGVTQTPKHLITATGQRVTLRCSPRSGDLSVYWYQQSLDQGLQFLIQYYNGEERAKGNILERFSAQQFPDLHSELNLSSLELGDSALYFCASSVKFFSTDTQYFGPGTRLTVL.

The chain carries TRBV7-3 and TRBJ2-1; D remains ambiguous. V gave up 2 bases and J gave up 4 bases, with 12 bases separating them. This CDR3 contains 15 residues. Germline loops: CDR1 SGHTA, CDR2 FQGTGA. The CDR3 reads CASSLGGPKYNEQFF. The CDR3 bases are TGTGCCAGCAGCTTAGGTGGGCCCAAATACAATGAGCAGTTCTTC.

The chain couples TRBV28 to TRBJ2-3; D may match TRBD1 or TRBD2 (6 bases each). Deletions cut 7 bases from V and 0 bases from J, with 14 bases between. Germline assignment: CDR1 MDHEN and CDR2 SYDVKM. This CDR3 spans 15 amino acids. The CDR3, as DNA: TGTGCCAGCATGGGGGGCGCGGGGAGCACAGATACGCAGTATTTT. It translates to CASMGGAGSTDTQYF.